What follows are 24 T cell receptor beta chains derived from one specimen sequenced in a study of cytomegalovirus exposure and HLA in healthy donors. In the PCR, 60 Vbeta and 13 Jbeta primers were used. Here immunoSEQ multiplex PCR was the method, and the copy in TCRdb shows in-frame clones only, minus some. The data contain about 180,000 clones, roughly 82% of them singletons. The specimen sequenced was PBMCs. The receptors were sampled from a woman between 45 and 65 years old in good health and CMV-seronegative.

The rearrangement joins TRBV7-8 to TRBJ2-4, with 9 nucleotides matching TRBD1. Unmatched junction bases numbered 6, after V lost 1 base and J lost 5 bases. This CDR3 has 16 amino acids. Germline V lookup: CDR1 SGHVS, CDR2 FQNEAQ. The DNA for the CDR3 is TGTGCCAGCAGCTTAGTGGGGACAGGGTACGAAAACATTCAGTACTTC. Its protein product is CASSLVGTGYENIQYF. Filled out from reference TRBV7-8 and TRBJ2-4, the complete variable domain reads GAGVSQSPRYKVAKRGQDVALRCDPISGHVSLFWYQQALGQGPEFLTYFQNEAQLDKSGLPSDRFFAERPEGSVSTLKIQRTQQEDSAVYLCASSLVGTGYENIQYFGAGTRLSVL.

J is TRBJ2-5 and V is TRBV7-9, with 13 bases that match TRBD2. Germline CDR1 SEHNR, CDR2 FQNEAQ (reference sequence). The CDR3 loop spans 16 amino acids. V lost 5 bases and J lost 2; bases outside the gene matches: 5. The CDR3 reads CASSLKGLAGQETQYF. In DNA, the CDR3 is TGTGCCAGCAGCCTAAAGGGACTAGCGGGACAAGAGACCCAGTACTTC.

The chain recombines TRBV5-1 with TRBJ2-3; 7 nucleotides agree with TRBD1. This CDR3 spans 14 amino acids. The junction had 3 bases not matched to a gene; V was cut back by 4 bases and J by 1 base. CDR1 is SGHRS, CDR2 YFSETQ, per germline. DNA of the CDR3: TGCGCCAGCAGCCAGGGGGATCGCACAGATACGCAGTATTTT. This sequence encodes CASSQGDRTDTQYF.

This rearrangement joins TRBV10-2 to TRBJ1-1; possibly TRBD1 for D (5 bases). V gave up 2 bases and J gave up 3 bases, with 7 bases separating them. The CDR3 covers 13 residues. CDR1 and CDR2 (germline): WSHSY, SAAADI. The CDR3 nucleotides read TGCGCCAGCAGTGAGGGGGCAGACACTGAAGCTTTCTTT. As protein: CASSEGADTEAFF.

Concerning this clone itself: At the DNA level, this CDR3 is encoded by other sequences in the same sample as well. This chain's CDR3 is CASSSSGTGGPWGQFF. The CDR3 DNA reads TGTGCCAGCAGCTCCAGCGGGACAGGGGGCCCCTGGGGGCAGTTCTTC. The chain recombines TRBV28 with TRBJ2-1, with TRBD1 identical over 12 bases. This CDR3 has 16 residues. The V and J ends lost 6 bases and 12 bases, in that order; junction bases with no gene match: 15. Germline V gene sequence: CDR1 MDHEN, CDR2 SYDVKM.

The chain employs TRBV7-2 and TRBJ2-1, with 11 bases identical to TRBD2. With 5 bases clipped from V and 7 bases from J, the junction kept 7 bases outside the gene matches. The germline V gene encodes CDR1 SGHTA and CDR2 FQGNSA. The CDR3 runs to 15 residues. Here the CDR3 reads CASSARASGRNEQFF. The CDR3 DNA reads TGTGCCAGCAGCGCGCGCGCTAGCGGGAGGAATGAGCAGTTCTTC.

The chain's CDR3 is CASSRTGGGYEQYF. The CDR3, as DNA: TGCGCCAGCAGCCGGACAGGGGGCGGGTACGAGCAGTACTTC. The gene calls are TRBV4-1 and TRBJ2-7; 11 positions agree with TRBD1. The CDR3 consists of 14 residues. Germline assignment: CDR1 MGHRA and CDR2 YSYEKL. Losses at the gene ends were 4 bases for V and 4 bases for J; bases not matched to a gene: 3.

The gene calls are TRBV2 and TRBJ2-3, with 9 bases that match TRBD1. V lost 4 bases and J lost 4; bases outside the gene matches: 0. This CDR3 region has 13 residues. CDR1 SNHLY and CDR2 FYNNEI come from the germline V gene. The CDR3 sequence: CASSGTGADTQYF. The CDR3 DNA follows: TGTGCCAGCAGTGGGACAGGGGCAGATACGCAGTATTTT. The full variable domain, in which reference TRBV2 and TRBJ2-3 provide the parts outside the CDR3, is EPEVTQTPSHQVTQMGQEVILRCVPISNHLYFYWYRQILGQKVEFLVSFYNNEISEKSEIFDDQFSVERPDGSNFTLKIRSTKLEDSAMYFCASSGTGADTQYFGPGTRLTVL.

The chain joins TRBV28 to TRBJ1-1, with 8 bases that match TRBD1. This CDR3 contains 15 residues. The germline CDR1 and CDR2 sequences are MDHEN and SYDVKM. V was clipped by 7 bases and J by 1 base; unmatched bases: 8. The CDR3 loop is CASNSGGDGNTEAFF. The CDR3 DNA reads as TGTGCCAGCAACTCAGGGGGCGACGGGAACACTGAAGCTTTCTTT.

This clone has a single count. This chain uses TRBV11-2 with TRBJ2-7, with D maybe TRBD2 (5 bases). Trimming stripped 5 bases from V and 2 bases from J, with 16 bases between. Germline V gene lookup returns CDR1 SGHAT and CDR2 FQNNGV. The CDR3 sequence is 15 residues long. This CDR3 reads CASSPEGANAYEQYF. CDR3 sequence (DNA): TGTGCCAGCAGCCCCGAGGGCGCGAACGCCTACGAGCAGTACTTC.

The chain has TRBV27 and TRBJ2-7, with 7 bases fitting TRBD1. Germline lookup yields CDR1 MNHEY and CDR2 SMNVEV (reference sequence). The V gene end was trimmed by 6 bases and the J gene end by 1 base; junction bases not matched to a gene: 6. The CDR3 totals 14 residues. The CDR3 sequence: CASRRRDSSYEQYF. The CDR3 DNA is TGTGCCAGCAGAAGACGGGACAGTTCCTACGAGCAGTACTTC.

This rearrangement joins TRBV6-6 to TRBJ1-2, with D perhaps matching TRBD1 (6 bases). Germline V gene sequence: CDR1 MNHNY, CDR2 SVGAGI (reference sequence). This CDR3 region has 14 residues. Trimming took 7 bases from V and 8 from J, leaving 20 bases between them. Here the CDR3 DNA reads TGTGCCAGCAACTGGGGGTCAGGGGTGGAGGGCTACACCTTC. It encodes CASNWGSGVEGYTF.

A single count supports this clone. This sequence joins TRBV7-2 and TRBJ2-2; unclear D gene. Germline V gives CDR1 SGHTA, CDR2 FQGNSA. This CDR3 spans 13 amino acids. Trimming stripped 0 bases from V and 5 bases from J, with 4 bases between. The CDR3 coding sequence is TGTGCCAGCAGCTTAGCTGAGACCGGGGAGCTGTTTTTT. Translating gives CASSLAETGELFF.

The chain is built from TRBV25-1 and TRBJ1-4; 10 bases line up with TRBD1. CDR1 and CDR2 from the germline V gene are MGHDK and SYGVNS. Germline trimming cut 1 base from V and 4 bases from J; bases unmatched to any gene: 3. The CDR3 is 16 amino acids. The CDR3: CASSELGTGVNEKLFF. The CDR3 coding sequence is TGTGCCAGCAGTGAATTGGGGACAGGGGTTAATGAAAAACTGTTTTTT.

The count of this clone is one. The chain uses TRBV5-1 and TRBJ2-2; 8 nucleotides line up with TRBD2. CDR3 length equals 17 residues. From germline, CDR1 is SGHRS and CDR2 YFSETQ. V lost 4 bases, J lost 4 bases, and 12 bases stayed unmatched. The CDR3 bases are TGCGCCAGCAGCCAACTTGCGGGGGGTCGGGGCACCGGGGAGCTGTTTTTT. Translated, it gives CASSQLAGGRGTGELFF.

This clone was recorded only once. The chain uses TRBV5-4 and TRBJ2-5, with 9 bases that match TRBD2. The CDR3 consists of 14 residues. After removal of 6 bases from V and 5 bases from J, the junction contained 8 bases not matched to a gene. Germline V gene sequence: CDR1 SGHNT, CDR2 YYREEE (reference sequence). CDR3 protein: CASTPAGGGETQYF. CDR3 coding DNA: TGTGCCAGCACCCCAGCGGGGGGCGGGGAGACCCAGTACTTC.

The chain recombines TRBV19 with TRBJ2-7, with 9 bases fitting TRBD2. The germline CDR1 and CDR2 sequences are LNHDA and SQIVND (reference sequence). V shed 2 bases and J 3 bases; nucleotides not matched to a gene: 5. The CDR3 runs to 15 residues. The CDR3 bases are TGTGCCAGTAGTATAATTAGCGGGAGTGTCTACGAGCAGTACTTC. Amino acids: CASSIISGSVYEQYF. Combining the CDR3 with reference TRBV19 and TRBJ2-7 gives the whole variable domain DGGITQSPKYLFRKEGQNVTLSCEQNLNHDAMYWYRQDPGQGLRLIYYSQIVNDFQKGDIAEGYSVSREKKESFPLTVTSAQKNPTAFYLCASSIISGSVYEQYFGPGTRLTVT.

This sequence joins TRBV27 and TRBJ2-2; D not certain. V was pared by 5 bases and J by 6 bases, with 4 bases between. CDR1 is MNHEY, CDR2 SMNVEV, per germline (reference sequence). The CDR3 totals 11 residues. The CDR3 spells CASSRAGELFF. The CDR3 DNA follows: TGTGCCAGCAGTCGTGCCGGGGAGCTGTTTTTT.

The genes are TRBV28 and TRBJ2-7, with D possibly matching TRBD2 (6 bases). The V and J ends lost 2 bases and 0 bases respectively, with 11 bases between them. In germline, CDR1 is MDHEN, CDR2 SYDVKM. The CDR3 runs to 15 residues. CDR3 in DNA: TGTGCCAGCAGTTTAGGCGGGGCAAGCTCCTACGAGCAGTACTTC. The encoded protein is CASSLGGASSYEQYF. Supplemented by reference TRBV28 and TRBJ2-7, the full variable domain reads DVKVTQSSRYLVKRTGEKVFLECVQDMDHENMFWYRQDPGLGLRLIYFSYDVKMKEKGDIPEGYSVSREKKERFSLILESASTNQTSMYLCASSLGGASSYEQYFGPGTRLTVT.

This clone was observed once. The V gene is TRBV5-1, the J gene TRBJ2-5; 10 positions match TRBD2. There are 16 residues in the CDR3. The ends lost 6 bases at V and 2 bases at J; junction bases unmatched: 10. CDR1 SGHRS and CDR2 YFSETQ come from the germline V gene. The CDR3 bases are TGCGCCAGCACCTACGGACTAGCGGATCTACAAGAGACCCAGTACTTC. Translating it yields CASTYGLADLQETQYF.

The chain has TRBV9 and TRBJ1-4; 8 bases match TRBD1. In germline, CDR1 is SGDLS, CDR2 YYNGEE. Unmatched junction bases numbered 4, after V lost 4 bases and J lost 5 bases. The CDR3 is 14 amino acids. CDR3 in amino acids: CASSSRTGNEKLFF. DNA of the CDR3: TGTGCCAGCAGCTCCCGGACAGGGAATGAAAAACTGTTTTTT.

The chain recombines TRBV18 with TRBJ1-4, with TRBD1 matching 7 bases. Germline V gene data show CDR1 as KGHSH and CDR2 as LQKENI. The CDR3 is 13 residues long. Trimming at V came to 5 bases and at J to 8 bases, leaving 5 bases not matched to a gene. The CDR3 region has the DNA TGTGCCAGCTCAAGGGGGCGCCAAGAAAAACTGTTTTTT. Translated: CASSRGRQEKLFF.

This clone was recorded only once. J is TRBJ2-3 and V is TRBV4-3; 8 positions match TRBD1. Germline-derived CDR1 and CDR2 are LGHNA and YSLEER. The CDR3 totals 16 residues. Unmatched junction bases numbered 6, after V lost 2 bases and J lost 2 bases. The CDR3 region has the DNA TGCGCCAGCAGCCAATCCGGACAGGGTTCCACAGATACGCAGTATTTT. Translating gives CASSQSGQGSTDTQYF.

V usage is TRBV6-5 and J usage is TRBJ2-5; 14 bases line up with TRBD2. The V segment lost 2 bases and the J segment 6 bases; nucleotides outside the gene matches: 5. CDR3 length: 16 amino acids. CDR1 and CDR2 from the germline V gene are MNHEY and SVGAGI. The CDR3 DNA reads as TGTGCCAGCAGTTACGGACTAGCGGGAGGAGTAAAGACCCAGTACTTC. It codes for CASSYGLAGGVKTQYF.